A selection of T cell receptor beta chains follows, all from one sample in a study of T cell repertoires in cytomegalovirus infection. TCRdb reprocessed the reads with MiXCR, giving one entry per CDR3 protein. The sample lists hundreds of thousands of distinct CDR3 sequences, 30% to 40% occurring once. These TCRs' antigens remain unknown. The sample here was cultured PBMCs, taken from culture after CMV antigen stimulation. The origin of the receptors is a human donor in good health (CMV status not recorded). Some clones in this sample may be carry-over from other donors' samples. CDR3s include the opening cysteine and the closing phenylalanine or tryptophan. The D gene is left open where the match is weak. Not all rows give a size; the values are once, few, many and, for expanded clones, a class.

few,TRBV4-1,14,-,TRBJ1-2,TGCGCCAGCAGCCAAACTCTATTCCAAGTTGGCTACACCTTC,CASSQTLFQVGYTF
-,TRBV7-9,13,-,TRBJ1-3,TGTGCCGGAGGGGGGATCTCTGGAAACACCATATATTTT,CAGGGISGNTIYF
-,TRBV6-6,14,-,TRBJ2-1,TGTGCCAGCAGACAAGGACTACTCTACAATGAGCAGTTCTTC,CASRQGLLYNEQFF
-,TRBV20-1,13,-,TRBJ1-5,TGCAGTGTAGTAGGGATGGGTGTGGAGCCCCAGCATTTT,CSVVGMGVEPQHF
-,TRBV24-1,13,TRBD1,TRBJ1-5,TGTGCCACCGGGAGACAGGGAGGTCAGCCCCAGCATTTT,CATGRQGGQPQHF
few,TRBV20-1,16,-,TRBJ1-1,TGCAGTGCTAGAGCGTCTGGGAGTAGCAAGAACACTGAAGCTTTCTTT,CSARASGSSKNTEAFF
few,TRBV27,17,TRBD1,TRBJ2-7,TGTGCCAGCAGTTTCCTTCGAACAGGGGGCCTGAGCTACGAGCAGTACTTC,CASSFLRTGGLSYEQYF
-,TRBV7-2,12,-,TRBJ1-2,TGTGCCAGCAGCTCCGTGCCGCAAGGCTACACCTTC,CASSSVPQGYTF
many,TRBV12-3/TRBV12-4,13,-,TRBJ1-1,TGTGCCAGCACCCTGATACAGGGCGGTGAAGCTTTCTTT,CASTLIQGGEAFF
-,TRBV7-3,13,-,TRBJ2-5,TGTGCCAGCAGCTTAAGCAGGGACGAGACCCAGTACTTC,CASSLSRDETQYF
-,TRBV5-1,16,TRBD2,TRBJ2-3,TGCGCCAGCAGCTTGCCCCTAGCGGGCGGCACAGATACGCAGTATTTT,CASSLPLAGGTDTQYF
-,TRBV29-1,12,-,TRBJ2-3,TGCAGCGCCGTAGCGGCTACAGATACGCAGTATTTT,CSAVAATDTQYF
few,TRBV7-3,13,-,TRBJ1-2,TGTGCCAGCAGCCCCCAACCGAACTATGGCTACACCTTC,CASSPQPNYGYTF
few,TRBV6-2/TRBV6-3,14,-,TRBJ2-1,TGTGCCAGCAGTTACGGGGGCGCGAACAATGAGCAGTTCTTC,CASSYGGANNEQFF
-,TRBV28,13,-,TRBJ2-1,TGTGCCAGCAGTTCGGGAGTCGTGAATGAGCAGTTCTTC,CASSSGVVNEQFF
few,TRBV7-2,14,-,TRBJ1-1,TGTGCCAGCAGCTTAGTCTGGCAGGGATCTGAAGCTTTCTTT,CASSLVWQGSEAFF
-,TRBV10-3,13,TRBD2,TRBJ2-3,TGTGCCATCACAGTGGGAGGGACAGATACGCAGTATTTT,CAITVGGTDTQYF
-,TRBV5-1,14,-,TRBJ1-1,TGCGCCAGCAGCCCGGGACCGGTGAACACTGAAGCTTTCTTT,CASSPGPVNTEAFF
-,TRBV12-3/TRBV12-4,14,-,TRBJ2-7,TGTGCCAGCAGTTTAGCCACTAGAACCTACGAGCAGTACTTC,CASSLATRTYEQYF
-,TRBV19,15,-,TRBJ2-5,TGTGCCAGTAGACCGGCGCATCGGACCCAAGAGACCCAGTACTTC,CASRPAHRTQETQYF
once,TRBV20-1,13,-,TRBJ2-7,TGCAGTGCTAAAGGTCCCAGGGCCTACGAGCAGTACTTC,CSAKGPRAYEQYF
-,TRBV18,17,TRBD1,TRBJ2-1,TGTGCCAGCTCACCATTTTCAAGGGACAGCTCCTACAATGAGCAGTTCTTC,CASSPFSRDSSYNEQFF
once,TRBV24-1,16,TRBD1,TRBJ1-5,TGTGCCACCAGTGCGACAGGGGTAAGGAGCAATCAGCCCCAGCATTTT,CATSATGVRSNQPQHF
-,TRBV28,16,-,TRBJ2-1,TGTGCCAGCAGGCAAATCGTTAGCGAGAGGACCAATGAGCAGTTCTTC,CASRQIVSERTNEQFF
few,TRBV28,17,TRBD2,TRBJ2-2,TGTGCCAGCAGTTTGCAGAGCGGGAGGCCCTTTGGGGGGGAGCTGTTTTTT,CASSLQSGRPFGGELFF
-,TRBV7-6,15,TRBD1,TRBJ1-1,TGTGCCAGCAGCTTATATCAGGGGGCGGACACTGAAGCTTTCTTT,CASSLYQGADTEAFF
-,TRBV7-2,16,TRBD1,TRBJ2-2,TGTGCCAGCAGAAAGACCGGGACAGGGAACACCGGGGAGCTGTTTTTT,CASRKTGTGNTGELFF
few,TRBV12-3/TRBV12-4,16,TRBD1,TRBJ1-5,TGTGCCAGCAGGGAGACAGGGGGTTTCGGCAATCAGCCCCAGCATTTT,CASRETGGFGNQPQHF
-,TRBV7-2,15,TRBD2,TRBJ2-1,TGTGCCAGCAGCTCAGGGACTAGCAGCTTTAGTGAGCAGTTCTTC,CASSSGTSSFSEQFF
-,TRBV2,14,TRBD1,TRBJ2-7,TGTGCCAGCAGAAGGACAGGGAGCTCCTACGAGCAGTACTTC,CASRRTGSSYEQYF
few,TRBV7-2,18,TRBD2,TRBJ2-1,TGTGCCAGCAGCCAACAAGGGACCGGGACTAGCGGGTACAATGAGCAGTTCTTC,CASSQQGTGTSGYNEQFF
-,TRBV5-1,18,TRBD1,TRBJ1-6,TGCGCCAGCAGCTTGGGTTACAGGGGGAGCTCCTATAATTCACCCCTCCACTTT,CASSLGYRGSSYNSPLHF
-,TRBV5-1,17,TRBD2,TRBJ2-1,TGCGCCAGCAGCTTGGCCGGTAGCGGGAGCTCCTACAATGAGCAGTTCTTC,CASSLAGSGSSYNEQFF
-,TRBV20-1,12,-,TRBJ2-7,TGCAGTGCTAGCGATAGGGAGGACGAGCAGTACTTC,CSASDREDEQYF
-,TRBV19,13,TRBD2,TRBJ2-1,TGTGCCAGTAGTCTAGCGGGAGATCATGAGCAGTTCTTC,CASSLAGDHEQFF
many,TRBV7-2,13,-,TRBJ2-5,TGTGCCAGCAGTTCAGCTGGGGCGGAGACCCAGTACTTC,CASSSAGAETQYF
few,TRBV29-1,15,TRBD2,TRBJ2-1,TGCAGCGTTCCCGACCGGACTAGCAGCTACAATGAGCAGTTCTTC,CSVPDRTSSYNEQFF
few,TRBV5-5,12,-,TRBJ2-5,TGTGCCAGCAGCTTCGCCGAAGCGACCCAGTACTTC,CASSFAEATQYF
-,TRBV5-1,14,-,TRBJ1-1,TGCGCCAGCAGCTTGGGTCGGCAGAACACTGAAGCTTTCTTT,CASSLGRQNTEAFF
-,TRBV7-2,16,TRBD2,TRBJ2-1,TGTGCCAGCAGCGAAGGACTAGCGGGAGGGTACAATGAGCAGTTCTTC,CASSEGLAGGYNEQFF